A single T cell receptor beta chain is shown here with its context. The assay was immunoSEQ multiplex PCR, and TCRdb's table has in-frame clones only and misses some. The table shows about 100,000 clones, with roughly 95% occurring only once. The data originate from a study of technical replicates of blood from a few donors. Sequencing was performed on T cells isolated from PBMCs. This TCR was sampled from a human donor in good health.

CDR3 in DNA: TGCGCCAGCAGCCGACACACCCTGGGACAGGATGACGAGCAGTACTTC. Amino acid sequence: CASSRHTLGQDDEQYF. The V call is TRBV5-1, the J call TRBJ2-7, with 8 bases aligning to TRBD1. This CDR3 spans 16 amino acids. Trimming removed 4 bases from V and 5 bases from J; junction bases left unmatched: 14. Looked up from germline, CDR1 is SGHRS and CDR2 is YFSETQ.